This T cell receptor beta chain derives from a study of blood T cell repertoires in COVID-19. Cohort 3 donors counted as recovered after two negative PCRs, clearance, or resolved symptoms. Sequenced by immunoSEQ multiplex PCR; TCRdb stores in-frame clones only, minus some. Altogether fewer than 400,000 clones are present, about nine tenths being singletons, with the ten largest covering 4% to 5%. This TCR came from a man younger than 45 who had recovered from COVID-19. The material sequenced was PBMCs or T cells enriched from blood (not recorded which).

The chain's CDR3 is CASSLGAVSSYNEQFF. CDR3 nucleotides: TGTGCCAGCAGTTTAGGAGCGGTTAGCTCCTACAATGAGCAGTTCTTC. The V and J genes are TRBV27 and TRBJ2-1; tentatively, D is TRBD2 (5 bases). The CDR3 has 16 amino acids. Trimming took off 2 bases at V and 0 bases at J, with 11 bases between the two ends. Germline loops: CDR1 MNHEY, CDR2 SMNVEV (reference sequence).